This T cell receptor beta chain came from a study of CD8+CD57+ T cells in acquired aplastic anemia. On the study more broadly: CD4+ and CD8+ cells, once sorted, gave DNA averaging about 3.4 ug. Healthy donor CD4+ cell samples had a mean of around 10 million reads. Findings and caveats of the study: For CD8+ Simpson's diversity, patients and controls showed no significant difference.

Genomic DNA was employed as the template in profiling TCR beta VDJ and CDR3. Via MiXCR, TCRdb re-called the reads, giving one row per CDR3 protein. The data hold hundreds of thousands of distinct CDR3 sequences, with approximately 70% observed a single time. Concerning this clonotype itself: The antigen remains undetermined.

V was trimmed by 10 bases and J by 2 bases, leaving 11 bases between them. Germline CDR1 reads SGHVS; CDR2 reads FNYEAQ. There are 12 residues in the CDR3. The V gene is TRBV7-6, the J gene TRBJ2-5; D unresolved. This TCR was recovered from a human donor in good health, serving as a control. The sequencing input was sorted CD4+, CD8+, or CD8+CD57+ T cells (not recorded which) from PBMCs. The CDR3 reads CATRQFQETQYF. The CDR3 coding sequence is TGTGCCACCAGACAATTTCAAGAGACCCAGTACTTC.